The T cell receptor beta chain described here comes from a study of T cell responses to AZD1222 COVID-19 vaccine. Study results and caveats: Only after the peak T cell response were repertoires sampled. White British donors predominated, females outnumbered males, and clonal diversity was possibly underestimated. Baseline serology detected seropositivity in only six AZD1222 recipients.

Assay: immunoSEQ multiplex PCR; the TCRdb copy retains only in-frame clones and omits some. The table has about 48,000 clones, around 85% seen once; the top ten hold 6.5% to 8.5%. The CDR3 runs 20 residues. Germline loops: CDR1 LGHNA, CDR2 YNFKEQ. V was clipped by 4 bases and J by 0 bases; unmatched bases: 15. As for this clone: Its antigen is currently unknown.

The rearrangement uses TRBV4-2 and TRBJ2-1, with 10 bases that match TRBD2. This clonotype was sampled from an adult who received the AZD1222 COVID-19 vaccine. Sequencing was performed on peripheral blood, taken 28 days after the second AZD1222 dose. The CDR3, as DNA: TGTGCCAGCAGCCCCACCGCCGGACTAGCGGAAAAAACCTCCTACAATGAGCAGTTCTTC. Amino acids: CASSPTAGLAEKTSYNEQFF.